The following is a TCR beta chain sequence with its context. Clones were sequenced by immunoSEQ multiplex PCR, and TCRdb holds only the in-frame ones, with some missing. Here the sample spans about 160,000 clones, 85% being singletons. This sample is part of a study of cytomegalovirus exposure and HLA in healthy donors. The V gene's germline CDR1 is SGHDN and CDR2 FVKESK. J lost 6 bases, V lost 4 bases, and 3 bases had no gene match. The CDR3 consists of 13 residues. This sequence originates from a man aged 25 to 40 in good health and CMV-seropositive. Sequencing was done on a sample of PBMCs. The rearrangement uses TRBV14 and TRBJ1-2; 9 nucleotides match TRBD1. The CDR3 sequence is CASSPRQGDGYTF. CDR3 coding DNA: TGTGCCAGCAGCCCGAGACAGGGGGATGGCTACACCTTC. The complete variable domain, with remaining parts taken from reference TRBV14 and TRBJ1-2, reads EAGVTQFPSHSVIEKGQTVTLRCDPISGHDNLYWYRRVMGKEIKFLLHFVKESKQDESGMPNNRFLAERTGGTYSTLKVQPAELEDSGVYFCASSPRQGDGYTFGSGTRLTVV.